This T cell receptor (beta chain) was sequenced in a study of glioma-infiltrating T cells. Points from the study as a whole: Tissue-blood divergence was below expectation in non-neoplastic patients, above in gliomas.

This clonotype occurred many times. Its specificity is not known. TCR alpha and beta CDR3 regions were amplified from RNA using iRepertoire nested multiplex PCR. Each CDR3 protein gets one entry after TCRdb re-called the multiplex PCR reads with MiXCR. This repertoire shows about 210,000 distinct CDR3 sequences, about 32% found once; its top ten account for around 21%. Per germline, CDR1 LNHNV and CDR2 YYDKDF (reference sequence). The CDR3 contains 13 residues. V was clipped by 5 bases and J by 6 bases, with 14 bases between them. Sequenced sample: glioma tissue, nonneoplastic brain tissue, or PBMCs (not recorded which). The sequence was collected from a human donor with low-grade glioma or glioblastoma, undergoing nonglioma brain surgery, or in good health (not recorded which). The chain recombines TRBV15 with TRBJ2-7; a possible D gene is TRBD2 (6 bases). The CDR3 DNA reads as TGTGCCACCAGCGTAGCGGCCCAGGCCGAGCAGTACTTC. Its protein product is CATSVAAQAEQYF.